Only one count was recorded for the clone carrying this T cell receptor (beta chain). Trimming left V 3 bases short and J 5 bases short, with 17 bases between. CDR1 and CDR2 (germline): SGHAT, FQNNGV. The CDR3 spans 15 residues. This sample was taken from a study of technical replicates of blood from a few donors. The data were produced by immunoSEQ multiplex PCR, yet TCRdb's version contains in-frame clones alone and is incomplete. The sample yields 87,000 or so clones, around 95% seen once. The source material was T cells isolated from PBMCs. The TCR originated in a human donor in good health. The V gene is TRBV11-2, the J gene TRBJ2-7; weak D call: TRBD2 (7 bases). CDR3 sequence: CASSFGGLRGDEQYF. The DNA of the CDR3 is TGTGCCAGCAGCTTCGGGGGGCTCCGTGGGGACGAGCAGTACTTC.